This T cell receptor (beta chain) is drawn from a study of T cell repertoires in cytomegalovirus infection. TCRdb re-called the reads with MiXCR, one entry per CDR3 protein. The top ten clones hold about 6.5% of a sample with roughly 230,000 distinct CDR3 sequences, approximately 6.7% of them seen once. This clonotype was seen ten or more times. Trimming removed 3 bases at V and 8 bases at J, with 10 bases between. This CDR3 spans 12 amino acids. CDR1 MGHDK and CDR2 SYGVNS come from the germline V gene. The receptor was derived from a human donor in good health (CMV status not recorded). Some clones in this sample may be carry-over from other donors' samples. Sequenced material: PBMCs. The rearrangement joins TRBV25-1 to TRBJ1-1; D call uncertain. CDR3 nucleotide sequence: TGTGCCAGCAGTGACGGCGGGTGGGAAGCTTTCTTT. As protein: CASSDGGWEAFF.